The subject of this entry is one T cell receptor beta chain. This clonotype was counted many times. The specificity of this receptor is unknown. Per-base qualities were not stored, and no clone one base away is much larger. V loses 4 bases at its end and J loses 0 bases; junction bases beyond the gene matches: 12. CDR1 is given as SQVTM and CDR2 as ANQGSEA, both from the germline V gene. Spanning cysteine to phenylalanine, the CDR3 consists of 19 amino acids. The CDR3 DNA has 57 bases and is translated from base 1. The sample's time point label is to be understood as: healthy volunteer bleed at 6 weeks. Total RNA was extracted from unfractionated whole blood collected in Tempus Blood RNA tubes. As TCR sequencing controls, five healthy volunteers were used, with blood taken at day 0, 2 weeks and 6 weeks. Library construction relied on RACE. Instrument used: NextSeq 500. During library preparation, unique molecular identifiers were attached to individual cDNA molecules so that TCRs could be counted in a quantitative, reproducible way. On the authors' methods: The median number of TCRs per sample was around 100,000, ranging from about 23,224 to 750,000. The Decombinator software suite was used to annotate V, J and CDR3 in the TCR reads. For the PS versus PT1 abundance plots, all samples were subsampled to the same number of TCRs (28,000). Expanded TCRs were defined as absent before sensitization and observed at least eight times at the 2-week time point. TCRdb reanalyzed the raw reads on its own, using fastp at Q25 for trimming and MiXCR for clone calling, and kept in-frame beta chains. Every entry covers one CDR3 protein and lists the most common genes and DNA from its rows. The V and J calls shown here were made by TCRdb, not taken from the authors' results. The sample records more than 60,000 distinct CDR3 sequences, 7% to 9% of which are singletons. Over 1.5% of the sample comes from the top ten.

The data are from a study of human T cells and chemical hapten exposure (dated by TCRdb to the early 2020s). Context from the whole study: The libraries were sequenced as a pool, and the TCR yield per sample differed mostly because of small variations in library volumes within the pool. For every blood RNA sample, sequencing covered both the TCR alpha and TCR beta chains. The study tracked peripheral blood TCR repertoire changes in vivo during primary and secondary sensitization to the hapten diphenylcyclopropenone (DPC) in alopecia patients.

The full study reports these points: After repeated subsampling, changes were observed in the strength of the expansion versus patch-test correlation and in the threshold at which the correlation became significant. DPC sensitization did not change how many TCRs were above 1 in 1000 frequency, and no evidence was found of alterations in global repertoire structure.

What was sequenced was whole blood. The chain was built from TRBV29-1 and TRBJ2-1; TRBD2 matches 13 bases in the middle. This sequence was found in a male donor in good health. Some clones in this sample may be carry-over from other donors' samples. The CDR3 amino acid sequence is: CSVVSPGLAGRSSYNEQFF. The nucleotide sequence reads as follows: TGCAGCGTTGTTTCCCCGGGACTAGCGGGACGGAGCTCCTACAATGAGCAGTTCTTC.